One and the same sample provided the 5 T cell receptor beta chains below, sequenced in a study of naive and memory T cell subsets. Study observations and caveats: Possibly reflecting memory cells re-expressing CD45RA, a few larger clonotypes occurred in naive repertoires, especially CD8.

The beta constant-region primer was an equimolar mix of two oligonucleotides covering TRBC1 and TRBC2. Ligated cDNA was amplified by four rounds of PCR with nested alpha and beta constant-region primers and SP2. One entry per CDR3 protein, called by TCRdb with MiXCR from the UMI-ligation and nested PCR reads. This table has approximately 100,000 distinct CDR3 sequences, about 14% appearing once. These receptors' antigens are unknown. The specimen sequenced was naive CD8+ T cells from blood. The receptors stem from a human donor in good health.

This CDR3 reads CSAESPLQGYEQYF. In DNA, the CDR3 is TGCAGTGCCGAATCCCCCCTCCAGGGCTACGAGCAGTACTTC. The rearrangement links TRBV20-1 to TRBJ2-7; TRBD1 is a possible D gene (5 bases). Per germline, CDR1 DFQATT and CDR2 SNEGSKA (reference sequence). The V end was cut by 6 bases, the J end by 3 bases, with 18 bases between. The CDR3 totals 14 residues.

This clonotype was counted between two and nine times. V and J are TRBV27 and TRBJ2-7, with 7 bases identical to TRBD1. CDR1 and CDR2 from the germline V gene are MNHEY and SMNVEV (reference sequence). The trim removed 5 bases at V and 5 bases at J, leaving 0 bases unmatched. The CDR3 has 11 residues. Written as DNA, the CDR3 is TGTGCCAGCAGTACAGGGGACGAGCAGTACTTC. Its translation: CASSTGDEQYF.

This clonotype turned up a few times. The chain joins TRBV10-3 to TRBJ1-1; D gene ambiguous. The CDR3 sequence is 12 residues long. The germline V gene has CDR1 ENHRY and CDR2 SYGVKD. V was cut by 3 bases and J by 5 bases, with 7 bases left in between. For the CDR3, the DNA is TGTGCCATCAGTGAAGGGATAACTGAAGCTTTCTTT. It is translated as CAISEGITEAFF.

This clonotype was recorded a few times. This CDR3 reads CASSPRGTYGYTF. CDR3 in DNA: TGTGCCAGCAGCCCGCGTGGGACCTATGGCTACACCTTC. V and J are TRBV3-1 and TRBJ1-2, with a possible D match to TRBD1 (5 bases). The germline CDR1 and CDR2 sequences are LGHDT and YNNKEL (reference sequence). CDR3 length: 13 residues. Between the trimmed V and J ends, which lost 4 bases and 4 bases, there was a span of 10 bases. Full variable domain (missing parts from reference TRBV3-1 and TRBJ1-2): DTAVSQTPKYLVTQMGNDKSIKCEQNLGHDTMYWYKQDSKKFLKIMFSYNNKELIINETVPNRFSPKSPDKAHLNLHINSLELGDSAVYFCASSPRGTYGYTFGSGTRLTVV.

This clonotype was seen more than once but under ten times. CDR3 in amino acids: CASSLTGDPGNEQFF. CDR3 bases: TGCGCCAGCAGCTTGACTGGGGACCCCGGCAATGAGCAGTTCTTC. The rearrangement uses TRBV5-1 and TRBJ2-1; TRBD1 or TRBD2 may be the D gene (5 bases each). Trimming removed 1 base from V and 6 bases from J, with 14 bases in between. Germline-derived CDR1 and CDR2 are SGHRS and YFSETQ. The CDR3 extends over 15 amino acids.